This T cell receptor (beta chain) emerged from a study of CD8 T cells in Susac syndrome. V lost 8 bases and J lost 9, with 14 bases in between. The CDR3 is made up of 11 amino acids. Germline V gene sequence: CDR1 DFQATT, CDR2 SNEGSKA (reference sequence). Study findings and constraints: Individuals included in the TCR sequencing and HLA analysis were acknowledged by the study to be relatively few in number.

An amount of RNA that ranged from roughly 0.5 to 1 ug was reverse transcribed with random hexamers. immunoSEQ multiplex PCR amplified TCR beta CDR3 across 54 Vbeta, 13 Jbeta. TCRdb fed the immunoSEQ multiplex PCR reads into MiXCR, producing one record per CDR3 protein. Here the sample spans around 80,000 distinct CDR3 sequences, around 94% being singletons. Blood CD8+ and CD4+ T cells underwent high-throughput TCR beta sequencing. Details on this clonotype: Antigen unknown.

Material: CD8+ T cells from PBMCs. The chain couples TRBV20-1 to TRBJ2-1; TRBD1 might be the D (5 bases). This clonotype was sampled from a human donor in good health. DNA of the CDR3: TGCAGTCGACTTTTGGGGCTTGAGCAGTTCTTC. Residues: CSRLLGLEQFF.